Listed here are 16 T cell receptor beta chains from one sample, sequenced in a study of T cell changes during pregnancy in multiple sclerosis. The data were produced by immunoSEQ multiplex PCR, yet TCRdb's version contains in-frame clones alone and is incomplete. The sample includes about 68,000 clones, 75% to 95% of them seen just once. This specimen consisted of peripheral blood, obtained in the third trimester of pregnancy. The receptors here all came from a female donor with multiple sclerosis, enrolled in a pregnancy study.

The chain links TRBV7-2 to TRBJ1-3; perhaps TRBD1 as D (6 bases). The CDR3 is 16 amino acids. The germline CDR1 and CDR2 sequences are SGHTA and FQGNSA. V lost 3 bases and J lost 8, with 20 bases in between. CDR3 sequence: CASSFYPDSGADTIYF. The CDR3 bases are TGTGCCAGCAGCTTCTATCCGGACAGCGGTGCGGACACCATATATTTT.

The chain couples TRBV25-1 to TRBJ2-1; D perhaps matches TRBD2 (6 bases). Trimming took 3 bases from V and 7 from J, leaving 10 bases between them. Germline values: CDR1 MGHDK, CDR2 SYGVNS. The CDR3 extends over 13 amino acids. The CDR3 nucleotides are TGTGCCAGCAGTGATCCCCGGGAGAATGAGCAGTTCTTC. Protein product: CASSDPRENEQFF.

The chain combines TRBV5-1 with TRBJ2-7; TRBD2 aligns across 11 bases. V was clipped by 4 bases and J by 5 bases; unmatched bases: 11. Germline CDR1 and CDR2: SGHRS and YFSETQ. The CDR3 has 16 residues. CDR3 coding DNA: TGCGCCAGCAGCCTTAGCGGGAGGGCCCTCATTGACGAGCAGTACTTC. It codes for CASSLSGRALIDEQYF.

J is TRBJ1-2 and V is TRBV19; D might be TRBD1 (5 bases). The germline gives CDR1 LNHDA, CDR2 SQIVND (reference sequence). The V gene lost 7 bases and the J gene lost 2 bases, with 17 bases spanning the gap. CDR3 size: 15 residues. The DNA for the CDR3 is TGTGCCAGTACCTATAAGTCAGGGCTCAACTATGGCTACACCTTC. It is translated as CASTYKSGLNYGYTF.

The genes are TRBV5-1 and TRBJ2-7; 10 bases align to TRBD1. The CDR3 consists of 14 residues. Germline CDR1 and CDR2: SGHRS and YFSETQ. V gave up 6 bases and J gave up 5 bases; unmatched junction bases: 8. The CDR3 loop is CASMRQGAFHEQYF. The CDR3 DNA sequence: TGCGCCAGCATGAGACAGGGGGCATTCCACGAGCAGTACTTC.

This chain links TRBV4-2 with TRBJ2-1, with 8 nucleotides matching TRBD2. This CDR3 contains 17 residues. With 2 bases clipped from V and 4 bases from J, the junction kept 10 bases outside the gene matches. Germline V gene data show CDR1 as LGHNA and CDR2 as YNFKEQ. CDR3 sequence: CASSQRPGGGGYNEQFF. CDR3 DNA: TGTGCCAGCAGCCAACGCCCGGGGGGGGGCGGGTACAATGAGCAGTTCTTC.

Only one count was recorded for this clone. The gene calls are TRBV6-5 and TRBJ1-2; D gene uncertain. The CDR3 runs to 13 residues. Trimming left V 6 bases short and J 4 bases short, with 12 bases between. Germline lookup yields CDR1 MNHEY and CDR2 SVGAGI. CDR3 sequence reads: CASSPAVGYGYTF. DNA of the CDR3: TGTGCCAGCAGCCCCGCGGTAGGCTATGGCTACACCTTC.

This chain connects TRBV19 to TRBJ2-1, with TRBD2 matching 12 bases. CDR3 length: 17 amino acids. V was clipped by 4 bases and J by 5 bases; unmatched bases: 9. Germline CDR1 reads LNHDA; CDR2 reads SQIVND (reference sequence). DNA of the CDR3: TGTGCCAGTAGTAAGACTAGCGGGAGAAGTCTCCACAATGAGCAGTTCTTC. Translating gives CASSKTSGRSLHNEQFF.

V and J are TRBV2 and TRBJ1-4; 9 bases agree with TRBD1. V was clipped by 1 base and J by 7 bases; unmatched bases: 4. The V gene's germline CDR1 is SNHLY and CDR2 FYNNEI. CDR3 size: 15 residues. The CDR3 sequence is CASSEVDRGSEKLFF. The CDR3 bases are TGTGCCAGCAGTGAAGTGGACAGGGGAAGTGAAAAACTGTTTTTT.

This sequence joins TRBV30 and TRBJ2-3; 10 bases line up with TRBD1. Germline CDR1 reads GTSNPN; CDR2 reads SVGIG (reference sequence). J lost 0 bases, V lost 2 bases, and 8 bases had no gene match. The CDR3 spans 17 residues. CDR3 loop: CAWSLTRTGGSTDTQYF. CDR3 DNA sequence: TGTGCCTGGAGTCTAACCAGGACAGGGGGAAGCACAGATACGCAGTATTTT.

The V and J genes are TRBV4-1 and TRBJ2-3; possible D gene TRBD2, 6 bases. Germline CDR1 and CDR2: MGHRA and YSYEKL. This CDR3 contains 17 residues. Trimming left V 0 bases short and J 2 bases short, with 15 bases between. For the CDR3, the DNA is TGCGCCAGCAGCCAAGACGAAGGCGGGACTCTCACAGATACGCAGTATTTT. Translated: CASSQDEGGTLTDTQYF.

The rearrangement links TRBV6-4 to TRBJ2-3, with a weak D call TRBD1 (6 bases). Trimming took 8 bases from V and 1 from J, leaving 13 bases between them. Germline CDR1 reads MRHNA; CDR2 reads SNTAGT. CDR3 size: 14 residues. CDR3 residues: CASGVGGGTDTQYF. The CDR3 bases are TGTGCCAGCGGCGTTGGGGGCGGCACAGATACGCAGTATTTT.

The chain employs TRBV5-6 and TRBJ1-1; TRBD1 might be the D (6 bases). Germline V gene data show CDR1 as SGHDT and CDR2 as YYEEEE. This CDR3 is built from 17 residues. V was trimmed by 6 bases and J by 5 bases, leaving 26 bases between them. CDR3 nucleotide sequence: TGTGCCAGCACCTATTTTGGGGCACAGGGAGTAAGGACTGAAGCTTTCTTT. Protein sequence: CASTYFGAQGVRTEAFF.

The chain couples TRBV7-9 to TRBJ2-7; 9 bases agree with TRBD2. This CDR3 is built from 16 residues. Germline loops: CDR1 SEHNR, CDR2 FQNEAQ (reference sequence). V shed 4 bases and J 7 bases; nucleotides not matched to a gene: 14. The CDR3 loop is CASSSLSGGFGWEQYF. The DNA of the CDR3 is TGTGCCAGCAGCTCGCTTAGCGGGGGATTCGGTTGGGAGCAGTACTTC.

This CDR3 reads CASSLEFSETQYF. In DNA, the CDR3 is TGTGCCAGCAGCTTAGAATTTTCGGAGACCCAGTACTTC. This chain connects TRBV7-9 to TRBJ2-5; no clear D gene. The CDR3 loop spans 13 amino acids. Germline V CDR1 and CDR2: SEHNR, FQNEAQ (reference sequence). Between the trimmed V and J ends, which lost 1 base and 5 bases, there was a span of 8 bases. Full variable domain (outside the CDR3, taken from reference TRBV7-9 and TRBJ2-5): DTGVSQNPRHKITKRGQNVTFRCDPISEHNRLYWYRQTLGQGPEFLTYFQNEAQLEKSRLLSDRFSAERPKGSFSTLEIQRTEQGDSAMYLCASSLEFSETQYFGPGTRLLVL.

The CDR3 nucleotides are TGCGCCAGCAGGATCACAGGTAGCTCCTACAATGAGCAGTTCTTC. It yields the protein CASRITGSSYNEQFF. The chain recombines TRBV5-1 with TRBJ2-1, with D possibly matching TRBD1 (5 bases). The V end lost 5 bases, the J end lost 0 bases, and 12 bases lay between the germline ends. In germline, CDR1 is SGHRS, CDR2 YFSETQ. This CDR3 has 15 residues.